Listed below are T cell receptor beta chains from one sample, sequenced in a study of T cells in Graves' hyperthyroidism and ophthalmopathy. Each CDR3 protein gets one entry after TCRdb re-called the multiplex PCR reads with MiXCR. The table shows approximately 400,000 distinct CDR3 sequences, with 15% to 19% occurring only once. Sequences were obtained from blood. These receptor sequences come from a woman between 18 and 29 years old with Graves' hyperthyroidism that later progressed to Graves' ophthalmopathy. Both conserved end residues are part of each CDR3. The D gene is left open where the match is weak. The size of a clone is reported for some rows only, either as once, few or many, or as a class for expanded clones.

size,J,D,V,CDR3,DNA
few,TRBJ2-7,TRBD2,TRBV27,CASSSGTSGTPGPYEQYF,TGTGCCAGCAGTTCCGGGACTAGCGGGACTCCAGGCCCCTACGAGCAGTACTTC
many,TRBJ2-2,-,TRBV5-1,CASSQMQYTGELFF,TGCGCCAGCAGCCAGATGCAGTACACCGGGGAGCTGTTTTTT
-,TRBJ1-5,-,TRBV20-1,CSVKALNQPQHF,TGCAGTGTAAAGGCCCTAAACCAGCCCCAGCATTTT
few,TRBJ2-1,TRBD2,TRBV20-1,CSAAGLAGLLNEQFF,TGCAGTGCCGCGGGACTAGCGGGACTTCTCAATGAGCAGTTCTTC
-,TRBJ2-1,TRBD2,TRBV18,CASSDARLAGSEYNEQFF,TGTGCCAGCTCAGACGCCAGACTAGCGGGTAGCGAATACAATGAGCAGTTCTTC
-,TRBJ1-4,TRBD1,TRBV20-1,CSAAKDRVTEKLFF,TGCAGTGCGGCCAAGGACAGGGTAACTGAAAAACTGTTTTTT
-,TRBJ2-1,-,TRBV18,CASSRTRGLNEQFF,TGTGCCAGCTCACGTACCAGGGGCCTAAATGAGCAGTTCTTC
many,TRBJ2-7,TRBD1,TRBV5-6,CASSLTGAYYEQYF,TGTGCCAGCAGCTTGACAGGGGCGTACTACGAGCAGTACTTC
many,TRBJ2-1,-,TRBV20-1,CSARDWPDNEQFF,TGCAGTGCTAGAGATTGGCCGGACAATGAGCAGTTCTTC
-,TRBJ2-2,-,TRBV5-1,CASSSGLDYTGELFF,TGCGCCAGCAGCTCGGGACTGGACTACACCGGGGAGCTGTTTTTT
few,TRBJ2-6,-,TRBV15,CATSVPYSGANVLTF,TGTGCCACCAGCGTCCCCTACTCTGGGGCCAACGTCCTGACTTTC
few,TRBJ2-1,TRBD2,TRBV5-4,CASSLMLAGGDEQFF,TGTGCCAGCAGCTTGATGCTAGCGGGAGGGGATGAGCAGTTCTTC
-,TRBJ2-2,-,TRBV10-2,CATSQVGGSTGELFF,TGCGCCACCTCTCAGGTGGGCGGATCCACCGGGGAGCTGTTTTTT
few,TRBJ2-5,TRBD2,TRBV19,CASSMVAGQETQYF,TGTGCCAGTAGTATGGTAGCGGGCCAAGAGACCCAGTACTTC
-,TRBJ1-2,-,TRBV7-9,CASSTRAESNYGYTF,TGTGCCAGCAGCACCCGGGCAGAGAGTAACTATGGCTACACCTTC
many,TRBJ2-7,-,TRBV7-2,CASSFTLYEQYF,TGTGCCAGCAGCTTTACTCTCTACGAGCAGTACTTC
many,TRBJ1-5,TRBD1,TRBV30,CAWSVGQGSQPQHF,TGTGCCTGGAGTGTAGGACAGGGAAGTCAGCCCCAGCATTTT
many,TRBJ2-1,TRBD2,TRBV27,CASAFRGSSDEQFF,TGTGCCAGCGCGTTCCGCGGGAGCAGCGATGAGCAGTTCTTC
-,TRBJ1-1,-,TRBV5-6,CASSLTRNTEAFF,TGTGCCAGCAGCTTGACAAGGAACACTGAAGCTTTCTTT
-,TRBJ1-5,-,TRBV7-2,CASSLETGRNQPQHF,TGTGCCAGCAGCTTAGAGACAGGTCGTAATCAGCCCCAGCATTTT
many,TRBJ1-3,TRBD1,TRBV7-8,CASSSDRISTSGNTIYF,TGTGCCAGCAGCTCGGACAGGATCTCGACCTCTGGAAACACCATATATTTT
many,TRBJ2-1,-,TRBV20-1,CSANLRSSYNEQFF,TGCAGTGCTAATTTGCGGAGCTCCTACAATGAGCAGTTCTTC
few,TRBJ2-1,-,TRBV19,CAQPVEQFF,TGTGCTCAACCCGTGGAGCAGTTCTTC
many,TRBJ1-2,-,TRBV6-2/TRBV6-3,CASSPRGSNRYGYTF,TGTGCCAGCAGTCCCAGGGGCAGCAACCGTTATGGCTACACCTTC
few,TRBJ1-5,-,TRBV4-1,CASSPETPAFNQPQHF,TGCGCCAGCAGCCCCGAGACCCCGGCCTTTAATCAGCCCCAGCATTTT
-,TRBJ2-1,-,TRBV6-6,CASSYGALSGSYNEQFF,TGTGCCAGCAGTTACGGTGCTCTAAGCGGCTCCTACAATGAGCAGTTCTTC
once,TRBJ2-5,-,TRBV6-1,CATQIVQEKETQYF,TGTGCCACCCAAATTGTCCAGGAGAAAGAGACCCAGTACTTC